This TCR beta chain came from a study of T cells in Graves' hyperthyroidism and ophthalmopathy. RNA transcripts were the template for amplifying TCR beta CDR3 regions. The HTBI primer set drove a first-round RT-PCR of the TCR CDR3. MiXCR, applied by TCRdb to the multiplex PCR reads, yields one record per CDR3 protein. The table records some 420,000 distinct CDR3 sequences, roughly an eighth of them present only once. This sample holds PBMCs from around 9.9 ml fresh peripheral blood. There are many counts of this clonotype. The CDR3 sequence is 15 residues long. The V end lost 0 bases, the J end lost 0 bases, and 9 bases lay between the germline ends. Germline loops: CDR1 SGHRS, CDR2 YFSETQ.

The chain employs TRBV5-1 and TRBJ1-1, with D hard to call. This sequence was found in a woman younger than 30 with Graves' hyperthyroidism. The sequenced sample consisted of blood. CDR3 coding DNA: TGCGCCAGCAGCTTGGGGGCCTCAGTGAACACTGAAGCTTTCTTT. Translated: CASSLGASVNTEAFF.